A selection of T cell receptor beta chains follows, all from one sample in a study of cytomegalovirus exposure and HLA in healthy donors. The assay was immunoSEQ multiplex PCR, and TCRdb's table has in-frame clones only and misses some. In the table there are 100,000 to 150,000 clones, 70% to 90% of which are singletons. Sequenced input: PBMCs. The receptor set was obtained from a boy younger than 18 in good health and CMV-seronegative. CDR3s include the opening cysteine and the closing phenylalanine or tryptophan. The D gene is left open where the match is weak. Part of the rows lack a size; the others show once, few, many or a class for expanded clones.

11,TRBJ2-7,TRBV5-1,few,-,TGCGCCAGCAGCAAAGACACCGAGCAGTACTTC,CASSKDTEQYF
15,TRBJ2-1,TRBV27,-,TRBD1,TGTGCCAGCAGCCCGACAGGGCTCGCCTACAATGAGCAGTTCTTC,CASSPTGLAYNEQFF
13,TRBJ1-2,TRBV6-1,-,-,TGTGCCAGCAGCCGGTACAGGGAGAGTGGCTACACCTTC,CASSRYRESGYTF
12,TRBJ2-1,TRBV15,once,-,TGTGCCACCAGCAGAGATAACAATGAGCAGTTCTTC,CATSRDNNEQFF
14,TRBJ1-1,TRBV6-5,-,TRBD1,TGTGCCAGCAGTTACACGGACAGGGGGACTGAAGCTTTCTTT,CASSYTDRGTEAFF
14,TRBJ1-5,TRBV15,few,-,TGTGCCACCAGCAGAGACCAGGGGAATCAGCCCCAGCATTTT,CATSRDQGNQPQHF
14,TRBJ2-1,TRBV9,-,-,TGTGCCAGCAGCGTAGAGGGAGTCCCAGATGAGCAGTTCTTC,CASSVEGVPDEQFF
16,TRBJ1-6,TRBV5-4,-,-,TGTGCCAGCAGCCCACGCGGAGGGGCCCGGAATTCACCCCTCCACTTT,CASSPRGGARNSPLHF
14,TRBJ2-1,TRBV4-2,-,TRBD2,TGTGCCAGCAGCCAGAGTTGGGGGGGGAGTGAGCAGTTCTTC,CASSQSWGGSEQFF
12,TRBJ1-1,TRBV27,once,TRBD1,TGTGCCAGTAAACAGGGGGCCACTGAAGCTTTCTTT,CASKQGATEAFF
16,TRBJ2-1,TRBV2,-,TRBD1,TGTGCCAGCAGCCTCCTCCGGGGACAGGGGTTGGTTGAGCAGTTCTTC,CASSLLRGQGLVEQFF
16,TRBJ2-3,TRBV5-1,-,-,TGCGCCAGCAGTTTAACAGGGTCCAATAGCTTCGATACGCAGTATTTT,CASSLTGSNSFDTQYF
13,TRBJ2-1,TRBV4-2,once,-,TGTGCCAGCAGCCAAGCAGGGAACAATGAGCAGTTCTTC,CASSQAGNNEQFF
16,TRBJ1-5,TRBV5-6,-,TRBD1,TGTGCCAGCAGCTTCCGGGACAGAAACAAAAATCAGCCCCAGCATTTT,CASSFRDRNKNQPQHF
15,TRBJ2-3,TRBV9,once,TRBD1,TGTGCCAGCTCCCAGAGGGGGCCGCGCACAGATACGCAGTATTTT,CASSQRGPRTDTQYF
16,TRBJ2-7,TRBV4-3,-,TRBD2,TGCGCCAGCAGCCAAGGGACGGGAGGAAGTATGGACGAGCAGTACTTC,CASSQGTGGSMDEQYF
12,TRBJ2-1,TRBV6-1,-,-,TGTGCCAGCAGTCAAGGAGTCCATGAGCAGTTCTTC,CASSQGVHEQFF
13,TRBJ1-1,TRBV11-2,-,-,TGTGCCAGCAGGACGGGGTCAGGGGTAATAGCTTTCTTT,CASRTGSGVIAFF
16,TRBJ1-1,TRBV5-6,few,TRBD1,TGTGCCAGCAGCATCGGGACAGGGCTTAGGTACACTGAAGCTTTCTTT,CASSIGTGLRYTEAFF
17,TRBJ2-3,TRBV5-8,-,TRBD2,TGTGCCAGCAGCCCGGGGACTAGCGGGGGGGCCTTGGATACGCAGTATTTT,CASSPGTSGGALDTQYF
13,TRBJ2-5,TRBV16,-,-,TGTGCCAGCAGCCAAAGTAGTCAAGAGACCCAGTACTTC,CASSQSSQETQYF
17,TRBJ2-7,TRBV27,-,TRBD2,TGTGCCAGCAGTTTATTCGGGCAGCGGGGCCCCTCGCCCGAGCAGTACTTC,CASSLFGQRGPSPEQYF
15,TRBJ1-2,TRBV9,-,TRBD1,TGTGCCAGCAGCGTAACACAGGGGGCTAACTATGGCTACACCTTC,CASSVTQGANYGYTF
15,TRBJ2-1,TRBV25-1,-,TRBD2,TGTGCCAGCAGACCGCCCGGGACTAGCGGACGTGAGCAGTTCTTC,CASRPPGTSGREQFF
16,TRBJ2-2,TRBV5-4,-,-,TGTGCCAGCAGCTTGGAGGGGTTGCAGGTCACCGGGGAGCTGTTTTTT,CASSLEGLQVTGELFF
13,TRBJ1-1,TRBV27,-,TRBD1,TGTGCCAGCAGTTTGACAGGGCGGACTGAAGCTTTCTTT,CASSLTGRTEAFF
20,TRBJ2-4,TRBV4-3,once,TRBD2,TGCGCCAGCAGCCAAGAGATGGGCGGGAGGAGACAAGTAGCCAAAAACATTCAGTACTTC,CASSQEMGGRRQVAKNIQYF
14,TRBJ2-4,TRBV5-1,-,-,TGCGCCAGCAGCGAGGCCGGCGGGGTTTCCATTCAGTACTTC,CASSEAGGVSIQYF
20,TRBJ2-1,TRBV4-2,-,TRBD1,TGTGCCAGCAGCCAAGATTTGGGTGAGGCAGGACAGGTATCCTACAATGAGCAGTTCTTC,CASSQDLGEAGQVSYNEQFF
10,TRBJ2-3,TRBV20-1,few,TRBD2,TGCAGTGCTTTAGCGGGGGCACAGTATTTT,CSALAGAQYF
14,TRBJ2-2,TRBV5-1,-,TRBD1,TGCGCCAGCAGCATGACAGGGGCGTATGGGGAGCTGTTTTTT,CASSMTGAYGELFF
13,TRBJ2-3,TRBV9,-,-,TGTGCCAGCTCCAGGGTGAGCACAGATACGCAGTATTTT,CASSRVSTDTQYF
11,TRBJ2-1,TRBV27,-,-,TGTGCCAGCAGTAGGACTAATGAGCAGTTCTTC,CASSRTNEQFF
16,TRBJ2-7,TRBV9,-,TRBD2,TGTGCCAGCAGCGTAGGGGGGACTAGCGGAGCCTACGAGCAGTACTTC,CASSVGGTSGAYEQYF
11,TRBJ1-2,TRBV7-3,once,-,TGTGCCAGCAGCTTCTTCGATGGCTACACCTTC,CASSFFDGYTF
12,TRBJ1-1,TRBV27,-,TRBD1,TGTGCCAGCAGTTTTTTGCAGGGGGTAACTTTCTTT,CASSFLQGVTFF